A single sample gave rise to the 23 T cell receptor beta chains below, sequenced in a study of blood T cells in healthy people across ages. Through a sample-barcoded 5' primer and a J-beta primer mix, a second PCR was run for 7 to 11 cycles. A single record per CDR3 protein comes from TCRdb applying MiXCR to the 5' RACE reads. The sample comprises just over 800,000 distinct CDR3 sequences, roughly 60% of which are singletons, and 25% to 35% rests with the top ten. Material for sequencing was blood. The source of these receptors is a man aged 30 to 45 in good health.

The chain is built from TRBV28 and TRBJ2-2, with 7 bases aligning to TRBD1. J was trimmed by 4 bases and V by 7 bases; bases with no gene match: 3. This CDR3 spans 13 amino acids. The germline CDR1 and CDR2 sequences are MDHEN and SYDVKM. The CDR3 region is CASTRTGTGELFF. CDR3 in DNA: TGTGCCAGCACCAGGACAGGCACCGGGGAGCTGTTTTTT. The variable domain in full, completed from reference TRBV28 and TRBJ2-2, reads DVKVTQSSRYLVKRTGEKVFLECVQDMDHENMFWYRQDPGLGLRLIYFSYDVKMKEKGDIPEGYSVSREKKERFSLILESASTNQTSMYLCASTRTGTGELFFGEGSRLTVL.

There are a few counts of this clonotype. The chain carries TRBV10-2 and TRBJ2-7; TRBD1 is a possible D gene (7 bases). The CDR3 spans 15 residues. Germline V gene data show CDR1 as WSHSY and CDR2 as SAAADI. V lost 4 bases to trimming and J lost 2 bases, with 15 bases between them. The CDR3, as DNA: TGCGCCAGCAGTGCTGCGGCAGGGGGGCCCTACGAGCAGTACTTC. It codes for CASSAAAGGPYEQYF.

V is TRBV11-2 and J is TRBJ2-5; TRBD2 agrees at 8 bases. Germline V gene sequence: CDR1 SGHAT, CDR2 FQNNGV. The CDR3 is 16 residues long. V lost 2 bases and J lost 4; bases outside the gene matches: 9. The DNA of the CDR3 is TGTGCCAGCAGCTTAATGGCGGGGGGCCTTGGAGAGACCCAGTACTTC. Encoded protein: CASSLMAGGLGETQYF.

The V and J genes are TRBV28 and TRBJ2-1, with 8 bases matching TRBD2. Germline V gene data show CDR1 as MDHEN and CDR2 as SYDVKM. The CDR3 sequence is 15 residues long. Unmatched junction bases numbered 11, after V lost 5 bases and J lost 8 bases. CDR3 DNA: TGTGCCAGCAGTCCCGGGACTAGGAGTAGGTATGAGCAGTTCTTC. This encodes CASSPGTRSRYEQFF.

Worth noting for this clonotype: Being one base from a much bigger clone, this may be a read error. This rearrangement joins TRBV4-3 to TRBJ1-2, with a tentative D call TRBD1 (5 bases). This CDR3 contains 15 residues. In germline, CDR1 is LGHNA, CDR2 YSLEER. The CDR3 bases are TGCGCCGGCAGCCAAGGTCACGGGGGGGGTTTAGGCTACACCTTC. Protein sequence: CAGSQGHGGGLGYTF.

This clonotype was seen a few times. The rearrangement joins TRBV7-2 to TRBJ2-5, with D perhaps TRBD1 or TRBD2 (5 bases each). Germline V gives CDR1 SGHTA, CDR2 FQGNSA. With 4 bases removed from V and 5 bases from J, the gap between germline ends came to 14 bases. The CDR3 runs to 14 residues. CDR3 sequence (DNA): TGTGCCAGCAGCTCAATCGGGACGGCGGAGACCCAGTACTTC. This codes for CASSSIGTAETQYF.

The chain joins TRBV12-3 or TRBV12-4 to TRBJ2-7, with D tentatively TRBD2 (5 bases). V was cut by 4 bases and J by 3 bases, with 16 bases left in between. The CDR3 sequence is 15 residues long. In nucleotides, the CDR3 is TGTGCCAGCAGTTCCTACATCACGACTAACTACGAGCAGTACTTC. It yields the protein CASSSYITTNYEQYF.

This chain joins TRBV7-2 and TRBJ2-3; perhaps TRBD1 as D (6 bases). Per the germline V gene, CDR1 is SGHTA and CDR2 is FQGNSA. V shed 5 bases and J shed 5 bases, with 11 bases lying between them. The CDR3 has 13 residues. The CDR3: CASSPEGEDTQYF. DNA for the CDR3: TGTGCCAGCAGCCCTGAGGGGGAAGATACGCAGTATTTT.

This clonotype was detected only a few times. The chain couples TRBV20-1 to TRBJ2-5, with D possibly being TRBD2 (6 bases). Gene TRBJ2-7 matches the end of the DNA better, so the J call may be wrong. The CDR3 loop spans 15 amino acids. Germline V CDR1 and CDR2: DFQATT, SNEGSKA (reference sequence). The CDR3 sequence: CSARDPLGGLYEQYF. DNA for the CDR3: TGCAGTGCTAGAGATCCATTGGGGGGACTCTACGAGCAGTACTTC.

The chain links TRBV11-2 to TRBJ2-1; D may correspond to TRBD1 or TRBD2 (5 bases each). Trimming removed 0 bases from V and 2 bases from J, with 11 bases in between. This CDR3 region has 16 residues. Germline CDR1 is SGHAT and CDR2 is FQNNGV. The CDR3 reads CASSLEWGRAYNEQFF. CDR3 bases: TGTGCCAGCAGCTTAGAATGGGGGAGAGCCTACAATGAGCAGTTCTTC.

The genes are TRBV9 and TRBJ2-1; 8 bases map to TRBD1. The J segment lost 8 bases and the V segment lost 7 bases, leaving 11 bases of the junction unmatched. Germline V CDR1 and CDR2: SGDLS, YYNGEE. The length of the CDR3 is 14 residues. In DNA, the CDR3 is TGTGCCAGCGGACGCTCAGGGGGCTTAGATGAGCAGTTCTTC. It translates to CASGRSGGLDEQFF.

The chain links TRBV4-2 to TRBJ2-5; D remains ambiguous. This CDR3 region has 14 residues. V shed 0 bases and J shed 13 bases, with 18 bases lying between them. Germline CDR1 and CDR2: LGHNA and YNFKEQ. CDR3 DNA sequence: TGTGCCAGCAGCCAAGATGTAGCTGTCTACGAGCGGTACTTC. It codes for CASSQDVAVYERYF.

The chain recombines TRBV6-2 or TRBV6-3 with TRBJ2-4; 9 bases line up with TRBD2. With the DNA end fitting TRBJ2-7 better, the J assignment may be wrong. CDR1 MNHEY and CDR2 SVGEGT come from the germline V gene. This CDR3 is 16 amino acids long. The DNA of the CDR3 is TGTGCCAGCTGTTCCATCCTAGCGGGGTTATCCTACGAGCAGTACTTC. It is translated as CASCSILAGLSYEQYF.

V gene TRBV4-3 combines with J gene TRBJ2-6; TRBD1 agrees at 8 bases. This CDR3 contains 17 residues. With V trimmed by 1 base and J by 2 bases, 4 bases remained unmatched. The germline gives CDR1 LGHNA, CDR2 YSLEER. The CDR3 sequence is CASSQGTGSAGANVLTF. As DNA, the CDR3 is TGCGCCAGCAGCCAAGGGACAGGGAGCGCTGGGGCCAACGTCCTGACTTTC.

A few counts support this clonotype. This chain links TRBV20-1 with TRBJ2-7; 7 positions agree with TRBD2. Germline values: CDR1 DFQATT, CDR2 SNEGSKA (reference sequence). The ends lost 5 bases at V and 3 bases at J; junction bases unmatched: 7. The CDR3 runs to 13 residues. The CDR3 loop is CSADGGTDYEQYF. CDR3 bases: TGCAGTGCTGACGGGGGGACCGACTACGAGCAGTACTTC.

The gene calls are TRBV5-5 and TRBJ2-1, with 8 bases fitting TRBD1. V lost 2 bases to trimming and J lost 4 bases; unmatched junction nucleotides: 8. This CDR3 comprises 16 residues. CDR1 and CDR2 from the germline V gene are SGHKS and YYEKEE (reference sequence). The CDR3 DNA reads as TGTGCCAGCAGCTTTCGTGACAGGGGATATTACAATGAGCAGTTCTTC. It specifies CASSFRDRGYYNEQFF.

A remark on this clonotype: This sequence may be a read error, since a much larger clone differs from it by one base. The chain uses TRBV5-1 and TRBJ2-6; D possibly corresponds to TRBD1 (5 bases). The CDR3 length is 15 residues. Germline CDR1 SGHRS, CDR2 YFSETQ. The CDR3 DNA follows: TGCGCCAGCAGCTTGGACAGCTCTGGGGCCAACGCCCTGACTTTC. Amino acid sequence: CASSLDSSGANALTF. Drawing the rest from reference TRBV5-1 and TRBJ2-6, the complete variable domain is KAGVTQTPRYLIKTRGQQVTLSCSPISGHRSVSWYQQTPGQGLQFLFEYFSETQRNKGNFPGRFSGRQFSNSRSEMNVSTLELGDSALYLCASSLDSSGANALTFGAGSRLTVL.

The rearrangement joins TRBV20-1 to TRBJ2-7; weak D call: TRBD2 (6 bases). With 0 bases removed from V and 0 bases from J, the gap between germline ends came to 15 bases. CDR3 length: 16 amino acids. Germline V gene lookup returns CDR1 DFQATT and CDR2 SNEGSKA (reference sequence). Written as DNA, the CDR3 is TGCAGTGCTAGAGATCTTGCCCTAGCGAGCTCCTACGAGCAGTACTTC. Translation: CSARDLALASSYEQYF.

The J gene is TRBJ1-2, the V gene TRBV14; unclear D gene. Germline V lookup: CDR1 SGHDN, CDR2 FVKESK. V gave up 3 bases and J gave up 4 bases, with 12 bases separating them. The CDR3 spans 14 residues. CDR3 DNA: TGTGCCAGCAGCCACGACGCCAGGTCCTATGGCTACACCTTC. Protein: CASSHDARSYGYTF.

This clonotype was recorded a few times. The chain links TRBV2 to TRBJ2-5; D gene unclear. Trimming took 6 bases from V and 4 from J, leaving 15 bases between them. The CDR3 loop spans 14 amino acids. Germline CDR1 reads SNHLY; CDR2 reads FYNNEI. The CDR3 nucleotides are TGTGCCAGCAGCCCCCATCTAACACGAGAGACCCAGTACTTC. Protein: CASSPHLTRETQYF.

J is TRBJ2-1 and V is TRBV4-3, with TRBD2 matching over 13 bases. The CDR3 totals 15 residues. Germline V gene sequence: CDR1 LGHNA, CDR2 YSLEER. The ends lost 1 base at V and 10 bases at J; junction bases unmatched: 4. The CDR3 nucleotides are TGCGCCAGCAGCCAAGGGGGACTAGCGGGGAGGGAGCAGTTCTTC. Encoded protein: CASSQGGLAGREQFF.

The chain carries TRBV27 and TRBJ1-2; tentatively, D is TRBD1 (6 bases). Germline V gene lookup returns CDR1 MNHEY and CDR2 SMNVEV (reference sequence). Between the trimmed V and J ends, which lost 5 bases and 2 bases, there was a span of 12 bases. CDR3 size: 14 residues. The CDR3 here is CASSVSGTNYGYTF. The DNA for the CDR3 is TGTGCCAGCAGTGTTTCCGGGACAAACTATGGCTACACCTTC.

This clonotype was observed a single time. J is TRBJ2-4 and V is TRBV20-1; no reliable D call. The V end was cut by 2 bases, the J end by 6 bases, with 11 bases between. The germline CDR1 and CDR2 sequences are DFQATT and SNEGSKA (reference sequence). The CDR3 loop spans 13 amino acids. The CDR3: CSARSDLRNIQYF. CDR3 nucleotide sequence: TGCAGTGCTAGATCGGATTTGAGAAACATTCAGTACTTC.